This T cell receptor beta chain was identified in a study of blood T cells in healthy people across ages. A single count supports this clonotype. Its specificity is not known. Study observations and caveats: Per million T cells, TCR beta diversity dropped about linearly as age rose. Investigators viewed diversity estimates from one million T cells as underestimates, the study reported. More naive CD4+ cells and higher diversity marked long-lived donors relative to aged donors.

PCR was performed a second time for about 7 to 11 cycles using a sample-barcoded 5' primer and a J-beta primer mix. Template switching added a 12-random-nucleotide identifier to every cDNA molecule. TCRdb reprocessed the 5' RACE reads with MiXCR, giving one entry per CDR3 protein. The sample shows hundreds of thousands of distinct CDR3 sequences, 20% to 25% of them seen only once. Germline-derived CDR1 and CDR2 are SGHAT and FQNNGV. The CDR3 runs 14 residues. The V and J ends lost 5 bases and 10 bases, in that order; junction bases with no gene match: 13. This receptor was obtained from a man between 65 and 80 years old in good health. This chain links TRBV11-2 with TRBJ1-1; 7 nucleotides match TRBD1. The material sequenced was blood. CDR3: CASSAKTGSVAAFF. CDR3 nucleotides: TGTGCCAGCAGCGCAAAGACAGGGAGCGTGGCAGCTTTCTTT.